This T cell receptor beta chain was found in a study of monozygotic twins with inflammatory bowel disease. Germline CDR1 SGHVS, CDR2 FNYEAQ. This CDR3 contains 15 residues. Study observations and caveats: A single strong clonotype or signal linked to IBD was not supported. IBD patients carried less diverse TCRbeta repertoires (inverse Simpson) than healthy co-twins. The authors note that differing immunosuppressive treatments may have added variability to patient repertoires.

Notes on this clonotype: Its target is not known.

Each CDR3 protein gets one entry in TCRdb, which reprocessed the 5' RACE reads and gives no DNA. The sample includes 150,000 to 200,000 distinct CDR3 sequences. The chain carries TRBV7-6 and TRBJ1-5; the TRBD1 assignment by TCRdb is unverifiable without DNA. This receptor was taken from a human donor with ulcerative colitis or Crohn's disease, or a healthy co-twin of an affected twin (not recorded which). The specimen sequenced was blood. The CDR3 is CASSLGTGANQPQHF. The entire variable domain, with the rest obtained from reference TRBV7-6 and TRBJ1-5, is as follows: GAGVSQSPRYKVTKRGQDVALRCDPISGHVSLYWYRQALGQGPEFLTYFNYEAQQDKSGLPNDRFSAERPEGSISTLTIQRTEQRDSAMYRCASSLGTGANQPQHFGDGTRLSIL.